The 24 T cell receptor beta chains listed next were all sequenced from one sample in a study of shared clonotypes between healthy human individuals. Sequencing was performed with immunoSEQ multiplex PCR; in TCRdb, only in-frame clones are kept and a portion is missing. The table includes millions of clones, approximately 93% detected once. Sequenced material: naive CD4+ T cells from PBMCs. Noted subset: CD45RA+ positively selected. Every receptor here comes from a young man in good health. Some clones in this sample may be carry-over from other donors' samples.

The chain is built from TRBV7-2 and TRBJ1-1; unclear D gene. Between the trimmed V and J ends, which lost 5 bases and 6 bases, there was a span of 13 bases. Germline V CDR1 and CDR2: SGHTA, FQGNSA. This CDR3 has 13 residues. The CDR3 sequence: CASSPRVGAEAFF. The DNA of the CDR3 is TGTGCCAGCAGCCCTCGCGTCGGGGCTGAAGCTTTCTTT.

CDR3 protein: CASSLASGSNQPQHF. As DNA, the CDR3 is TGTGCCAGCAGCTTAGCCAGTGGAAGCAATCAGCCCCAGCATTTT. This chain uses TRBV11-3 with TRBJ1-5; no reliable D call. The germline V and J ends were trimmed by 1 base and 1 base, with 8 bases remaining between them. The CDR3 runs 15 residues. Germline CDR1 reads SGHNT; CDR2 reads YENEEA.

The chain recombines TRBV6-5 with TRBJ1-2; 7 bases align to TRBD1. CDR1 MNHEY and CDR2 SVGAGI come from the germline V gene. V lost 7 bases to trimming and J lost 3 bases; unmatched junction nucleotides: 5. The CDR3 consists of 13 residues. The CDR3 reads CASKGTAHYGYTF. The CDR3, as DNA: TGTGCCAGCAAGGGGACAGCACACTATGGCTACACCTTC.

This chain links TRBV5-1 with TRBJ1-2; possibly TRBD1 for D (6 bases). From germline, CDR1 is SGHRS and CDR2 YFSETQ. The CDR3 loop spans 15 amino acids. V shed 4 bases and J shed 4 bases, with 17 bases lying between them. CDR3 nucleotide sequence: TGCGCCAGCAGCGGGGGCAGGGTCGGAGGCTATGGCTACACCTTC. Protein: CASSGGRVGGYGYTF.

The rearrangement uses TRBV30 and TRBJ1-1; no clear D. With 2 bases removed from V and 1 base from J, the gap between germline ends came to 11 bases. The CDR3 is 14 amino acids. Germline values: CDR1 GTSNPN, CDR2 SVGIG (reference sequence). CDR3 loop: CAWSLIGRNTEAFF. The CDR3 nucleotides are TGTGCCTGGAGTCTGATAGGAAGGAACACTGAAGCTTTCTTT.

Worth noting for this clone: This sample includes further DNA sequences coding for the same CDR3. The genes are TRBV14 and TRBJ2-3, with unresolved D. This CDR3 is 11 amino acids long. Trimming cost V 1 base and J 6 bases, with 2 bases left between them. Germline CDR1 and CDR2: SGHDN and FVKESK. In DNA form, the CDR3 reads TGTGCCAGCAGCCAAGGGGATACGCAGTATTTT. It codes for CASSQGDTQYF.

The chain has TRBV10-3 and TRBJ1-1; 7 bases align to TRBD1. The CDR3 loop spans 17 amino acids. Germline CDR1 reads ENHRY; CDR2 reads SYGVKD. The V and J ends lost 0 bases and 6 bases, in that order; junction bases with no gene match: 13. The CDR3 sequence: CAISESTGWYRGPEAFF. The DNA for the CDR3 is TGTGCCATCAGTGAGTCGACGGGGTGGTATAGGGGGCCTGAAGCTTTCTTT.

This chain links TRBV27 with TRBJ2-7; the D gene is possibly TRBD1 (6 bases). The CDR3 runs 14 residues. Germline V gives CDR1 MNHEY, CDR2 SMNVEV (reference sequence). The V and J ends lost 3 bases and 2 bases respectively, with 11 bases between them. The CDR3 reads CASSFSQGPYEQYF. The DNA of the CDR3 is TGTGCCAGCAGTTTCTCCCAGGGGCCCTACGAGCAGTACTTC.

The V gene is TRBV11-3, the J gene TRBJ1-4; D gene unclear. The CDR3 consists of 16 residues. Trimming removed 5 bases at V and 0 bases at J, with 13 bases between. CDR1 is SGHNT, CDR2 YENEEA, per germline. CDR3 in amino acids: CASSQSCTATNEKLFF. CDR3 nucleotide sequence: TGTGCCAGCAGCCAGAGCTGCACGGCAACTAATGAAAAACTGTTTTTT.

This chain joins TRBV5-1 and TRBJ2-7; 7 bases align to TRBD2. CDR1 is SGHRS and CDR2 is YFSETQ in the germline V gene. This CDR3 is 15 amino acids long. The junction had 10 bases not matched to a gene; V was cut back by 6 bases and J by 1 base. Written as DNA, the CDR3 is TGCGCCAGCAACCCCGGACTAGTGTTGTCCTACGAGCAGTACTTC. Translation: CASNPGLVLSYEQYF.

This CDR3 is CASSSWGTVNYGYTF. The CDR3 DNA reads TGTGCCAGCAGTTCATGGGGGACGGTTAACTATGGCTACACCTTC. The chain carries TRBV6-5 and TRBJ1-2; D possibly corresponds to TRBD1 (5 bases). Trimming cost V 4 bases and J 1 base, with 13 bases left between them. The CDR3 spans 15 residues. Germline V gene lookup returns CDR1 MNHEY and CDR2 SVGAGI.

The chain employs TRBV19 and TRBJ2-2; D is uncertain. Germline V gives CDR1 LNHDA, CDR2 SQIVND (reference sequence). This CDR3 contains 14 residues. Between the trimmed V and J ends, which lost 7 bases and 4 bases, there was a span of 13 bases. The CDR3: CASTRLGFTGELFF. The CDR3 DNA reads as TGTGCCAGTACCCGGCTGGGATTCACCGGGGAGCTGTTTTTT. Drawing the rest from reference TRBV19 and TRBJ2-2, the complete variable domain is DGGITQSPKYLFRKEGQNVTLSCEQNLNHDAMYWYRQDPGQGLRLIYYSQIVNDFQKGDIAEGYSVSREKKESFPLTVTSAQKNPTAFYLCASTRLGFTGELFFGEGSRLTVL.

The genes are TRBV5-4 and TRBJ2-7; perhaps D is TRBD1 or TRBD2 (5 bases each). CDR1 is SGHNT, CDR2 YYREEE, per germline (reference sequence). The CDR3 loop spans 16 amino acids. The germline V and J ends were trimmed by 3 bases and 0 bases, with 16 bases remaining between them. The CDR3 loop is CASSWGPSLGSYEQYF. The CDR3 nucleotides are TGTGCCAGCAGCTGGGGACCGAGCCTTGGCTCCTACGAGCAGTACTTC.

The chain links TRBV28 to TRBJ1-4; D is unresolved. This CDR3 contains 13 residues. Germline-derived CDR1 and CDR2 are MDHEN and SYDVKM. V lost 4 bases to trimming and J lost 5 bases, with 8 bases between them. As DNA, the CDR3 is TGTGCCAGCAGTTATTTCGGGAATGAAAAACTGTTTTTT. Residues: CASSYFGNEKLFF. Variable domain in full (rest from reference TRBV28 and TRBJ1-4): DVKVTQSSRYLVKRTGEKVFLECVQDMDHENMFWYRQDPGLGLRLIYFSYDVKMKEKGDIPEGYSVSREKKERFSLILESASTNQTSMYLCASSYFGNEKLFFGSGTQLSVL.

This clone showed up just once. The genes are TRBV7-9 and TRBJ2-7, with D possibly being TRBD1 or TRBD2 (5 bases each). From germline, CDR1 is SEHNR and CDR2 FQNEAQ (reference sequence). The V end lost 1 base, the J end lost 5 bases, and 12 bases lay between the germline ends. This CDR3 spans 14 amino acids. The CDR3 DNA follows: TGTGCCAGCAGCTTAGTGGGAACGGGACACGAGCAGTACTTC. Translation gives CASSLVGTGHEQYF.

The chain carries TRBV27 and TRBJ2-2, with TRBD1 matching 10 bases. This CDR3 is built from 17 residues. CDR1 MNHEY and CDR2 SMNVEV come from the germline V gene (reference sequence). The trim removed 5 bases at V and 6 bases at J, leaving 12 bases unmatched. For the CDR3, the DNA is TGTGCCAGCAGTCCCTTCCCGGGACAGGGGAATCCCGGGGAGCTGTTTTTT. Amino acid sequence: CASSPFPGQGNPGELFF.

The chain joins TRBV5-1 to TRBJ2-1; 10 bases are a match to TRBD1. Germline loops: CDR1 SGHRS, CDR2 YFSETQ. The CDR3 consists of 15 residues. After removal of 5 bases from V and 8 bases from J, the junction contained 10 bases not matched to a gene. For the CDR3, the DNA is TGCGCCAGCAGGGCCGGGACAGGGGTTTGGGATGAGCAGTTCTTC. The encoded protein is CASRAGTGVWDEQFF. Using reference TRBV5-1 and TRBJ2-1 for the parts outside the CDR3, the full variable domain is KAGVTQTPRYLIKTRGQQVTLSCSPISGHRSVSWYQQTPGQGLQFLFEYFSETQRNKGNFPGRFSGRQFSNSRSEMNVSTLELGDSALYLCASRAGTGVWDEQFFGPGTRLTVL.

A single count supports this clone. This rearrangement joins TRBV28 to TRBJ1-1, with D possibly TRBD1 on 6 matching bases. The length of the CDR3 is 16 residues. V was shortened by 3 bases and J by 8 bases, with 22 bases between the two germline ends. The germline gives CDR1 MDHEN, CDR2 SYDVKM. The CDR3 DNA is TGTGCCAGCAGTTTTGCGGGAAGGACAGTAACTTCGGAAGCTTTCTTT. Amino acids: CASSFAGRTVTSEAFF.

Written as DNA, the CDR3 is TGTGCCATCAGTGAGGGGGGTACCTACGAGCAGTACTTC. Translated: CAISEGGTYEQYF. The rearrangement joins TRBV10-3 to TRBJ2-7; the D gene could be TRBD1 or TRBD2 (5 bases each). The CDR3 length is 13 residues. Trimming left V 2 bases short and J 2 bases short, with 7 bases between. Germline V gives CDR1 ENHRY, CDR2 SYGVKD.

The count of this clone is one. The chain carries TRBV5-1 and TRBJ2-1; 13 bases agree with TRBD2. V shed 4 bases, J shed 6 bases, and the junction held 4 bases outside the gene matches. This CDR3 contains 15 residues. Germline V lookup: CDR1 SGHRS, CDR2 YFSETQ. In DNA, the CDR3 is TGCGCCAGCAGCCAAGGGACTAGCGGGGCCAATGAGCAGTTCTTC. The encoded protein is CASSQGTSGANEQFF.

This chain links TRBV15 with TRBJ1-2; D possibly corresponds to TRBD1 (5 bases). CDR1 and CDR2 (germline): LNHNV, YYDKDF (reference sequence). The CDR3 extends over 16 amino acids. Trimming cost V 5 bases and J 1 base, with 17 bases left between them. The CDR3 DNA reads TGTGCCACCAGCCCTGGGGACTGGTATGATAACTATGGCTACACCTTC. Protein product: CATSPGDWYDNYGYTF.

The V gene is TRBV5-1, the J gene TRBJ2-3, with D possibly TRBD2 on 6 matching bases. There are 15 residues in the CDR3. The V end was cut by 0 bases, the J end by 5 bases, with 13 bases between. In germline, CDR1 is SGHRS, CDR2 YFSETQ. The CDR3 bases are TGCGCCAGCAGCTTGGCCGGGGCCGGGGGAGATACGCAGTATTTT. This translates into CASSLAGAGGDTQYF.

The CDR3 spells CASSPGGTNSGNTIYF. The CDR3 coding sequence is TGTGCCAGCTCACCCGGCGGGACCAACTCTGGAAACACCATATATTTT. V and J are TRBV18 and TRBJ1-3; TRBD1 is a possible D gene (5 bases). V was clipped by 3 bases and J by 0 bases, with 12 bases between them. CDR3 size: 16 residues. The V gene's germline CDR1 is KGHSH and CDR2 LQKENI.

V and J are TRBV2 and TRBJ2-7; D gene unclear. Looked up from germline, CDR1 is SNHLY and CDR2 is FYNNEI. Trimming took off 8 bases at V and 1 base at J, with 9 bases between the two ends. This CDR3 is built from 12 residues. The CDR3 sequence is CASVGGSYEQYF. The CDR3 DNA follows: TGTGCCAGCGTGGGCGGATCCTACGAGCAGTACTTC. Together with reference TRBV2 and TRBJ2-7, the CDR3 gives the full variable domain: EPEVTQTPSHQVTQMGQEVILRCVPISNHLYFYWYRQILGQKVEFLVSFYNNEISEKSEIFDDQFSVERPDGSNFTLKIRSTKLEDSAMYFCASVGGSYEQYFGPGTRLTVT.